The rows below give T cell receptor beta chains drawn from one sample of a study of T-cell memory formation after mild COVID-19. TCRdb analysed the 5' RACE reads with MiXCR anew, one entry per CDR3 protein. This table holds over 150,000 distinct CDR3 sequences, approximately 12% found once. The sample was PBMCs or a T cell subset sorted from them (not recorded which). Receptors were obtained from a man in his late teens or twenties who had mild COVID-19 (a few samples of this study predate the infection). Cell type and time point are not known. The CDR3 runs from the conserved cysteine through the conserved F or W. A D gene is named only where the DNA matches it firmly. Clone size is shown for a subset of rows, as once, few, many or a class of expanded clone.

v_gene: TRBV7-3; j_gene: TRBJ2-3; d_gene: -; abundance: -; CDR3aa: CASRYPGSDTQYF; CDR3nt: TGTGCCAGCAGGTACCCGGGGTCAGATACGCAGTATTTT
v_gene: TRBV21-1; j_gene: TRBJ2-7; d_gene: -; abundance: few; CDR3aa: CASSSYDRSLISEQYF; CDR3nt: TGTGCCAGCAGCTCCTATGACAGGTCTTTGATCAGTGAGCAGTACTTC
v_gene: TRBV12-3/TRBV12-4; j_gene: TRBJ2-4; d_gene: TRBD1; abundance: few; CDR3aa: CASTRQGAGIQYF; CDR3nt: TGTGCCAGCACCAGACAGGGGGCTGGCATTCAGTACTTC
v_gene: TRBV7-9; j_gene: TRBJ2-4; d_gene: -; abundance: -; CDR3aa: CASSLEGPAVQYF; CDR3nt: TGTGCCAGCAGCTTAGAAGGGCCGGCCGTTCAGTACTTC
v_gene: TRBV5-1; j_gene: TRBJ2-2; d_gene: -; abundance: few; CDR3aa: CASSLGGPTGELFF; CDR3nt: TGCGCCAGCAGCTTGGGAGGCCCAACCGGGGAGCTGTTTTTT
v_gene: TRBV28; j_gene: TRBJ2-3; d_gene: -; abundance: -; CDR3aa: CAGRTVGETDTQYF; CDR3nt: TGTGCCGGCCGGACAGTAGGGGAAACAGATACGCAGTATTTT
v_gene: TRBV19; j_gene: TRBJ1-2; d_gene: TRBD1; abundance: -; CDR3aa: CASSISQGVGYGYTF; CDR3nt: TGTGCCAGTAGCATAAGCCAGGGGGTTGGCTATGGCTACACCTTC
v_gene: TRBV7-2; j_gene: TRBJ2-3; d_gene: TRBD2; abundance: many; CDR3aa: CASSLRGGLADTQYF; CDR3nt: TGTGCCAGCAGCTTACGGGGGGGCCTCGCAGATACGCAGTATTTT
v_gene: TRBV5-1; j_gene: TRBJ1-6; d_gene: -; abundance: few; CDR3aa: CASSLEGRLTPLHF; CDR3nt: TGCGCCAGCAGCTTGGAGGGACGCCTTACACCCCTCCACTTT
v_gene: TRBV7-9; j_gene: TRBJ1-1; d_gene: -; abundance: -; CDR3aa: CASSPRHGGTTEAFF; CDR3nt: TGTGCCAGCAGCCCTAGGCACGGTGGAACAACTGAAGCTTTCTTT
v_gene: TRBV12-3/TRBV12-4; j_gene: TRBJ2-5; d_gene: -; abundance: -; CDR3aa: CASSLNPAQETQYF; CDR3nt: TGTGCCAGCAGTTTAAACCCGGCTCAAGAGACCCAGTACTTC
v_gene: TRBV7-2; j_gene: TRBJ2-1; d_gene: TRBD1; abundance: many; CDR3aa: CASSRDRDRANEQFF; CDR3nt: TGTGCCAGCAGCCGTGACCGGGACAGGGCCAATGAGCAGTTCTTC
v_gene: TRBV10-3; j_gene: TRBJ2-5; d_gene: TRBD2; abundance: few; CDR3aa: CAISGLAGTQETQYF; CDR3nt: TGTGCCATCAGTGGCCTAGCGGGGACCCAAGAGACCCAGTACTTC
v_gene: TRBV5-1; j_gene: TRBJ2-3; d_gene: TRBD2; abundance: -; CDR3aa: CASRTSSTDTQYF; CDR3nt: TGCGCCAGCAGGACTAGCAGCACAGATACGCAGTATTTT
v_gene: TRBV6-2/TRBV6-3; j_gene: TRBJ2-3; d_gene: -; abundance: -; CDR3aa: CASSSVASTDTQYF; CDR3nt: TGTGCCAGCAGTTCAGTCGCTAGCACAGATACGCAGTATTTT
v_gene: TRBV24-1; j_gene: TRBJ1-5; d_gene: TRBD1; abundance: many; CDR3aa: CATSDRGADQPQHF; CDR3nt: TGTGCCACCAGCGACAGGGGTGCGGATCAGCCCCAGCATTTT
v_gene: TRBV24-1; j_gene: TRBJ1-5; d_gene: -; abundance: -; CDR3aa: CATSDITGSSNQPQHF; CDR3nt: TGTGCCACCAGTGATATCACCGGGAGCTCCAATCAGCCCCAGCATTTT
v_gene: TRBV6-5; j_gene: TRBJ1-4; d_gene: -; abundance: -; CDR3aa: CDSSSPRDPTNEKLFF; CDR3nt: TGTGACAGCAGTTCCCCGAGGGACCCAACTAATGAAAAACTGTTTTTT
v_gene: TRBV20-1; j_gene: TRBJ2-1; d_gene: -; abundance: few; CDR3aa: CSAKDTGIYNEQFF; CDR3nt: TGCAGTGCTAAAGACACAGGAATCTACAATGAGCAGTTCTTC